What follows are 28 T cell receptor beta chains derived from one specimen sequenced in a study of Graves' ophthalmopathy and Graves' hyperthyroidism. RNA transcripts were the source from which TCR beta CDR3 regions were amplified. After a first-round RT-PCR with HTBI primers, a second-round multiplex PCR was run. MiXCR was run by TCRdb on the multiplex PCR reads, yielding one entry per CDR3 protein. The sample includes about 480,000 distinct CDR3 sequences, approximately 15% of them seen just once. What was sequenced was blood. The receptors come from a woman in her twenties or thirties with Graves' ophthalmopathy.

This chain joins TRBV7-9 and TRBJ2-4; D is perhaps TRBD2 (6 bases). Per germline, CDR1 SEHNR and CDR2 FQNEAQ (reference sequence). The V end lost 4 bases, the J end lost 1 base, and 14 bases lay between the germline ends. The CDR3 is made up of 16 amino acids. CDR3 loop: CASSWGLLTAKNIQYF. The CDR3 bases are TGTGCCAGCAGCTGGGGACTTTTGACTGCCAAAAACATTCAGTACTTC.

This clonotype has ten or more counts. The chain carries TRBV28 and TRBJ2-5; 7 bases are shared with TRBD2. V lost 3 bases and J lost 4; bases outside the gene matches: 8. Germline CDR1 and CDR2: MDHEN and SYDVKM. The CDR3 is 15 residues long. CDR3 region: CASSFGGGPTETQYF. CDR3 coding DNA: TGTGCCAGCAGTTTTGGGGGAGGGCCGACAGAGACCCAGTACTTC.

This clonotype appeared many times. The V gene is TRBV7-9, the J gene TRBJ2-5; D is unresolved. Looked up from germline, CDR1 is SEHNR and CDR2 is FQNEAQ (reference sequence). This CDR3 has 13 residues. V dropped 5 bases and J dropped 2 bases, with 9 bases sitting between them. CDR3 coding DNA: TGTGCCAGCAGCGGCGGACCACAAGAGACCCAGTACTTC. Encoded protein: CASSGGPQETQYF. Looking up the rest from reference TRBV7-9 and TRBJ2-5 gives the full variable domain: DTGVSQNPRHKITKRGQNVTFRCDPISEHNRLYWYRQTLGQGPEFLTYFQNEAQLEKSRLLSDRFSAERPKGSFSTLEIQRTEQGDSAMYLCASSGGPQETQYFGPGTRLLVL.

This clonotype was seen at least ten times. The V call is TRBV10-3, the J call TRBJ2-5, with 10 bases matching TRBD1. The length of the CDR3 is 14 residues. CDR1 and CDR2 from the germline V gene are ENHRY and SYGVKD. Trimming removed 5 bases from V and 4 bases from J; junction bases left unmatched: 4. The CDR3 nucleotides are TGTGCCATCAGTCCGGGACAGGGGACAGAGACCCAGTACTTC. Its protein is CAISPGQGTETQYF.

This clonotype was observed many times. The chain uses TRBV29-1 and TRBJ2-7; weak D call: TRBD2 (5 bases). The CDR3 runs to 13 residues. Germline V gene lookup returns CDR1 SQVTM and CDR2 ANQGSEA. V lost 0 bases, J lost 4 bases, and 10 bases lay in between. The CDR3 region is CSVEDWRSYEQYF. Written as DNA, the CDR3 is TGCAGCGTTGAAGATTGGAGGTCTTACGAGCAGTACTTC.

This clonotype showed up many times. The chain carries TRBV7-8 and TRBJ2-7; maybe TRBD1 (6 bases). The CDR3 spans 19 residues. V shed 3 bases and J shed 3 bases, with 27 bases lying between them. The germline CDR1 and CDR2 sequences are SGHVS and FQNEAQ. The CDR3 region has the DNA TGTGCCAGCAGCTTTCCAGGGGACCCTATGCGCCCGCCAGTCTACGAGCAGTACTTC. The encoded protein is CASSFPGDPMRPPVYEQYF.

This clonotype was seen many times. The rearrangement uses TRBV29-1 and TRBJ1-2, with 7 bases lining up with TRBD1. After removal of 5 bases from V and 6 bases from J, the junction contained 9 bases not matched to a gene. Germline V CDR1 and CDR2: SQVTM, ANQGSEA. The CDR3 spans 13 residues. CDR3 sequence reads: CSVQFDRVDGYTF. The CDR3 DNA reads as TGCAGCGTTCAATTCGACAGGGTAGATGGCTACACCTTC.

V is TRBV6-2 or TRBV6-3 and J is TRBJ1-2; D remains unclear. The CDR3 has 15 amino acids. Germline values: CDR1 MNHEY, CDR2 SVGEGT. The ends were cut back, 7 bases at V and 4 bases at J, with 19 bases in the middle. The CDR3 DNA reads TGTGCCAGCACTCCCTTAGTGGGTGGCGGCTATGGCTACACCTTC. This encodes CASTPLVGGGYGYTF.

As concerns this clonotype: The junction does not match germline at one end; this may be a read error. The V call is TRBV11-2, the J call TRBJ1-2, with D possibly being TRBD1 (5 bases). The CDR3 extends over 15 amino acids. Germline V lookup: CDR1 SGHAT, CDR2 FQNNGV. The CDR3, as DNA: TGTGCCAGCAACTTAGACTTCCAAGGGACCTATGGCTACACCTTC. As protein: CASNLDFQGTYGYTF. Based on the CDR3 plus reference TRBV11-2 and TRBJ1-2, the full variable domain is EAGVAQSPRYKIIEKRQSVAFWCNPISGHATLYWYQQILGQGPKLLIQFQNNGVVDDSQLPKDRFSAERLKGVDSTLKIQPAKLEDSAVYLCASNLDFQGTYGYTFGSGTRLTVV.

The sample holds many counts of this clonotype. This chain uses TRBV5-1 with TRBJ1-1, with 9 bases aligning to TRBD1. Germline V gives CDR1 SGHRS, CDR2 YFSETQ. CDR3 length: 16 amino acids. Trimming at V came to 1 base and at J to 4 bases, leaving 8 bases not matched to a gene. The CDR3 region has the DNA TGCGCCAGCAGCTTGACGAGACAGGGGGACTTCACTGAAGCTTTCTTT. Translated: CASSLTRQGDFTEAFF.

Ten or more counts support this clonotype. The V gene is TRBV5-6, the J gene TRBJ1-2, with a possible D match to TRBD1 (5 bases). CDR3 size: 12 residues. In germline, CDR1 is SGHDT, CDR2 YYEEEE. The V and J ends lost 5 bases and 5 bases respectively, with 10 bases between them. CDR3 nucleotides: TGTGCCAGCAGGGGGACGGCGTATGGCTACACCTTC. Its translation: CASRGTAYGYTF.

This clonotype was seen ten or more times. The rearrangement joins TRBV4-1 to TRBJ2-5; TRBD2 aligns across 9 bases. The CDR3 is made up of 14 amino acids. Germline V gives CDR1 MGHRA, CDR2 YSYEKL. The V segment lost 4 bases and the J segment 3 bases; nucleotides outside the gene matches: 3. CDR3: CASSRIAGEETQYF. The CDR3 nucleotides read TGCGCCAGCAGCCGTATAGCGGGAGAAGAGACCCAGTACTTC.

This clonotype was observed at least ten times. This rearrangement joins TRBV30 to TRBJ1-2, with D maybe TRBD1 (6 bases). This CDR3 has 16 amino acids. Germline CDR1 GTSNPN, CDR2 SVGIG (reference sequence). V was trimmed by 0 bases and J by 6 bases, leaving 20 bases between them. CDR3 region: CAWSVRLRGALDGYTF. The CDR3 nucleotides are TGTGCCTGGAGTGTTCGCCTTCGGGGGGCGCTGGATGGCTACACCTTC.

DNA for the CDR3: TGCGCCAGCTGGAACACCGGGGAGCTGTTTTTT. This sequence encodes CASWNTGELFF. This chain uses TRBV5-1 with TRBJ2-2, with D unclear. The germline CDR1 and CDR2 sequences are SGHRS and YFSETQ. V lost 7 bases, J lost 1 base, and 2 bases lay in between. The CDR3 consists of 11 residues. Looking up the rest from reference TRBV5-1 and TRBJ2-2 gives the full variable domain: KAGVTQTPRYLIKTRGQQVTLSCSPISGHRSVSWYQQTPGQGLQFLFEYFSETQRNKGNFPGRFSGRQFSNSRSEMNVSTLELGDSALYLCASWNTGELFFGEGSRLTVL.

At least ten counts were recorded for this clonotype. The chain joins TRBV11-2 to TRBJ2-7; the D gene is possibly TRBD2 (5 bases). Germline V gene sequence: CDR1 SGHAT, CDR2 FQNNGV. V was cut by 6 bases and J by 3 bases, with 21 bases left in between. The length of the CDR3 is 16 residues. CDR3 DNA: TGTGCCAGCAGATCCGACCCTGTAGCGACTTACTACGAGCAGTACTTC. Encoded protein: CASRSDPVATYYEQYF.

This clonotype was observed once. This chain connects TRBV28 to TRBJ2-5, with TRBD2 as a possible D gene (6 bases). CDR1 is MDHEN, CDR2 SYDVKM, per germline. The V end lost 2 bases, the J end lost 1 base, and 14 bases lay between the germline ends. The CDR3 loop spans 16 amino acids. CDR3: CASSLTGVPLQETQYF. Written as DNA, the CDR3 is TGTGCCAGCAGTTTAACGGGAGTCCCACTCCAAGAGACCCAGTACTTC.

The chain is built from TRBV4-1 and TRBJ1-2; D uncertain. V was pared by 0 bases and J by 4 bases, with 12 bases between. The CDR3 length is 15 residues. Germline CDR1 reads MGHRA; CDR2 reads YSYEKL. CDR3 bases: TGCGCCAGCAGCCAAGAGCGTCACATCCTCTATGGCTACACCTTC. It yields the protein CASSQERHILYGYTF.

Many counts were recorded for this clonotype. The rearrangement links TRBV12-3 or TRBV12-4 to TRBJ1-2; the D is unclear. CDR3 length: 13 residues. Trimming shortened V by 2 bases and J by 2 bases, and 6 bases separated the two germline ends. The CDR3 DNA reads TGTGCCAGCAGTTTACTGGCCAACTATGGCTACACCTTC. Protein sequence: CASSLLANYGYTF.

This clonotype has a count of ten or more. CDR3 nucleotide sequence: TGCAGTGCCGCAAGTGGTTGGACTGAAGCTTTCTTT. Its translation: CSAASGWTEAFF. This chain connects TRBV20-1 to TRBJ1-1; D is ambiguous. The germline V and J ends were trimmed by 6 bases and 5 bases, with 13 bases remaining between them. Germline V gives CDR1 DFQATT, CDR2 SNEGSKA (reference sequence). CDR3 length: 12 amino acids.

This clonotype was seen at least ten times. The chain links TRBV20-1 to TRBJ1-1; D might be TRBD1 (5 bases). Germline values: CDR1 DFQATT, CDR2 SNEGSKA (reference sequence). This CDR3 has 16 residues. The V end was cut by 3 bases, the J end by 5 bases, with 22 bases between. CDR3: CSARGGSWRRQTEAFF. CDR3 coding DNA: TGCAGTGCTAGGGGGGGGTCGTGGAGAAGGCAAACTGAAGCTTTCTTT.

This clonotype occurred many times. The rearrangement joins TRBV2 to TRBJ2-7, with a possible D match to TRBD1 (6 bases). The CDR3 totals 14 residues. Germline V gene data show CDR1 as SNHLY and CDR2 as FYNNEI. Trimming shortened V by 5 bases and J by 3 bases, and 14 bases separated the two germline ends. CDR3 loop: CASSWQGSGYEQYF. As DNA, the CDR3 is TGTGCCAGCAGTTGGCAGGGGTCGGGCTACGAGCAGTACTTC.

As concerns this clonotype: Germline and junction disagree at one end, which may indicate a read error. The V and J genes are TRBV20-1 and TRBJ2-5; a possible D gene is TRBD1 (5 bases). The germline CDR1 and CDR2 sequences are DFQATT and SNEGSKA (reference sequence). The CDR3 is 14 residues long. The CDR3 nucleotides read TGCAGTGCTACGGCGATGACAGTAGAAGAGAGCCAGTACTTC. This codes for CSATAMTVEESQYF.

This clonotype was found many times. The rearrangement links TRBV19 to TRBJ1-5; D may be TRBD1 (6 bases). CDR3 size: 15 residues. Germline V CDR1 and CDR2: LNHDA, SQIVND (reference sequence). Trimming cost V 5 bases and J 1 base, with 12 bases left between them. In nucleotides, the CDR3 is TGTGCCAGTAGTTACCAGGGGAGAAGCAATCAGCCCCAGCATTTT. This translates into CASSYQGRSNQPQHF.

In this sample, this clonotype turned up many times. In DNA form, the CDR3 reads TGCAGTGCTAGAGCGCAGACTAACACCGGGGAGCTGTTTTTT. It encodes CSARAQTNTGELFF. The chain has TRBV20-1 and TRBJ2-2; D gene uncertain. CDR1 DFQATT and CDR2 SNEGSKA come from the germline V gene (reference sequence). V dropped 1 base and J dropped 2 bases, with 8 bases sitting between them. The length of the CDR3 is 14 residues.

There are many counts of this clonotype. J is TRBJ1-5 and V is TRBV30; possible D gene TRBD1, 5 bases. Deletions cut 2 bases from V and 4 bases from J, with 15 bases between. The germline gives CDR1 GTSNPN, CDR2 SVGIG (reference sequence). The CDR3 is 15 residues long. DNA for the CDR3: TGTGCCTGGAGTCCCGGGACGGCCCCAAATCAGCCCCAGCATTTT. Protein: CAWSPGTAPNQPQHF.

This clonotype was seen many times. The chain joins TRBV28 to TRBJ1-5; D is unclear. Germline lookup yields CDR1 MDHEN and CDR2 SYDVKM. V shed 3 bases and J shed 6 bases, with 24 bases lying between them. The CDR3 runs to 18 residues. DNA of the CDR3: TGTGCCAGCAGTTTCACTAGGGCACACGGGGAATTGTTTCAGCCCCAGCATTTT. Its protein is CASSFTRAHGELFQPQHF.

In this sample, this clonotype turned up many times. The chain recombines TRBV12-3 or TRBV12-4 with TRBJ1-1; 8 bases fit TRBD1. CDR3 length equals 14 residues. V shed 5 bases, J shed 3 bases, and the junction held 5 bases outside the gene matches. CDR3 in amino acids: CASSVGQGYTEAFF. The CDR3 region has the DNA TGTGCCAGCAGTGTCGGACAGGGATACACTGAAGCTTTCTTT.

This clonotype came up a few times. This sequence joins TRBV28 and TRBJ2-2; unclear D gene. This CDR3 is 13 amino acids long. Germline V gene data show CDR1 as MDHEN and CDR2 as SYDVKM. Trimming left V 7 bases short and J 4 bases short, with 10 bases between. The CDR3 loop reads CASKSPSTGELFF. The CDR3 nucleotides are TGTGCCAGCAAGAGTCCTTCCACCGGGGAGCTGTTTTTT.